Listed here are 22 T cell receptor beta chains from one sample, sequenced in a study of T cells expressing NK-cell markers. TCRdb re-called the 5' RACE reads and shows each CDR3 protein once, DNA omitted. In total, the table holds a few hundred thousand distinct CDR3 sequences. Material: blood T cells: a sorted CD56 or NKG2C T cell subset, CD4+ or CD8+ T cells, or bulk PBMC T cells (not recorded which). The receptors come from a man between 18 and 29 years old in good health.

J is TRBJ1-5 and V is TRBV2; the D gene TCRdb calls, TRBD1, cannot be checked with no DNA. This CDR3 comprises 16 residues. CDR1 and CDR2 from the germline V gene are SNHLY and FYNNEI. CDR3 in amino acids: CASSDLDRERDQPQHF.

This sequence joins TRBV5-5 and TRBJ2-6; the TRBD2 assignment by TCRdb is unverifiable without DNA. The germline gives CDR1 SGHKS, CDR2 YYEKEE (reference sequence). The CDR3 consists of 15 residues. This chain's CDR3 is CASSFRRAGANVLTF.

The rearrangement links TRBV6-2 or TRBV6-3 to TRBJ2-7; TCRdb names TRBD2, which stays unverified in the absence of DNA. Per the germline V gene, CDR1 is MNHEY and CDR2 is SVGEGT. The CDR3 contains 17 residues. The CDR3 region is CASSSWTPGLAPREQYF.

The rearrangement links TRBV7-2 to TRBJ1-4; TCRdb's D call, TRBD1, is unchecked because there is no DNA. The CDR3 is 13 residues long. Germline assignment: CDR1 SGHTA and CDR2 FQGNSA. The CDR3 region is CATSPGQGRELFF.

The chain recombines TRBV15 with TRBJ2-7; TCRdb's assignment of TRBD2 cannot be checked, as there is no DNA. Germline V gives CDR1 LNHNV, CDR2 YYDKDF (reference sequence). The CDR3 is 14 residues long. This CDR3 is CATGPAGGSYEQYF. The full variable domain, in which reference TRBV15 and TRBJ2-7 provide the parts outside the CDR3, is DAMVIQNPRYQVTQFGKPVTLSCSQTLNHNVMYWYQQKSSQAPKLLFHYYDKDFNNEADTPDNFQSRRPNTSFCFLDIRSPGLGDTAMYLCATGPAGGSYEQYFGPGTRLTVT.

This chain links TRBV20-1 with TRBJ2-3; TCRdb's D call of TRBD1 is untestable without DNA. Per the germline V gene, CDR1 is DFQATT and CDR2 is SNEGSKA (reference sequence). The CDR3 totals 12 residues. This CDR3 reads CSASLRGNTQYF.

The V and J genes are TRBV20-1 and TRBJ2-7; TCRdb gives TRBD1 as the D gene, but with no DNA this cannot be confirmed. CDR1 and CDR2 (germline): DFQATT, SNEGSKA (reference sequence). The CDR3 loop spans 13 amino acids. This CDR3 is CSGWTGFDSEQYF.

V gene TRBV29-1 combines with J gene TRBJ2-7; TCRdb's assignment of TRBD2 cannot be checked, as there is no DNA. Germline V gene sequence: CDR1 SQVTM, CDR2 ANQGSEA. The CDR3 is 14 amino acids. The CDR3 loop reads CSVSRDSGSWEQYF.

J is TRBJ2-5 and V is TRBV5-6; TCRdb reports TRBD2, a call that lacks DNA to check it against. Germline assignment: CDR1 SGHDT and CDR2 YYEEEE. The CDR3 consists of 16 residues. The CDR3 sequence is CASSLGLAGLGETQYF. The whole variable domain, remainder taken from reference TRBV5-6 and TRBJ2-5, is DAGVTQSPTHLIKTRGQQVTLRCSPKSGHDTVSWYQQALGQGPQFIFQYYEEEERQRGNFPDRFSGHQFPNYSSELNVNALLLGDSALYLCASSLGLAGLGETQYFGPGTRLLVL.

CDR3 amino acids: CATSDLVLGLEAGELFF. The chain couples TRBV24-1 to TRBJ2-2; as DNA is missing, the TRBD2 call by TCRdb cannot be tested. Germline CDR1 is KGHDR and CDR2 is SFDVKD. The CDR3 contains 17 residues.

The chain employs TRBV4-1 and TRBJ2-1; TCRdb picks TRBD1, but there is no DNA to check that call. Per germline, CDR1 MGHRA and CDR2 YSYEKL. CDR3 size: 14 residues. The CDR3 sequence is CASSQSGQYNEQFF.

The chain links TRBV4-3 to TRBJ2-7; there is no DNA to check the TCRdb D call of TRBD2. The CDR3 covers 14 residues. In germline, CDR1 is LGHNA, CDR2 YSLEER. The CDR3 sequence is CASSQVARDYEQYF.

This chain joins TRBV12-5 and TRBJ2-2; TCRdb's D gene call, TRBD2, goes unchecked for lack of DNA. The CDR3 covers 15 residues. CDR1 is LGHNT, CDR2 FRNRAP, per germline. CDR3 amino acids: CASAVEREGPWWMFF.

Here the CDR3 reads CATQPALSGNTIYF. The J gene is TRBJ1-3, the V gene TRBV19. Looked up from germline, CDR1 is LNHDA and CDR2 is SQIVND (reference sequence). The CDR3 length is 14 residues.

The chain uses TRBV7-2 and TRBJ2-5. This CDR3 has 16 amino acids. Germline V gene sequence: CDR1 SGHTA, CDR2 FQGNSA. This chain's CDR3 is CASSNLGTEYQETQYF.

The chain couples TRBV6-5 to TRBJ1-5; no DNA is available, so the TRBD1 call from TCRdb remains unchecked. Germline V gene sequence: CDR1 MNHEY, CDR2 SVGAGI. The CDR3 has 17 residues. The CDR3 loop is CASSSRQGSSSNQPQHF.

The rearrangement joins TRBV5-6 to TRBJ2-4; there is no DNA to check the TCRdb D call of TRBD2. Germline V CDR1 and CDR2: SGHDT, YYEEEE. The CDR3 covers 17 residues. CDR3: CASSLVGRAEAKNIQYF.

The V and J genes are TRBV29-1 and TRBJ1-5; TCRdb designates TRBD1, a call that cannot be tested without DNA. CDR3 length: 13 amino acids. The germline V gene has CDR1 SQVTM and CDR2 ANQGSEA. The CDR3 loop is CSATTRGDQPQHF.

The rearrangement uses TRBV25-1 and TRBJ2-4. The CDR3 loop spans 14 amino acids. The germline gives CDR1 MGHDK, CDR2 SYGVNS. CDR3 amino acids: CASSVNGPKNIQYF.

CDR3 region: CASSPGGVWQETQYF. This chain uses TRBV5-5 with TRBJ2-5; TCRdb's D call of TRBD1 is untestable without DNA. Germline V lookup: CDR1 SGHKS, CDR2 YYEKEE (reference sequence). This CDR3 is 15 amino acids long. Supplemented by reference TRBV5-5 and TRBJ2-5, the full variable domain reads DAGVTQSPTHLIKTRGQQVTLRCSPISGHKSVSWYQQVLGQGPQFIFQYYEKEERGRGNFPDRFSARQFPNYSSELNVNALLLGDSALYLCASSPGGVWQETQYFGPGTRLLVL.

The gene calls are TRBV12-3 or TRBV12-4 and TRBJ2-2; checking the TCRdb D call of TRBD1 is not possible without DNA. This CDR3 is 14 amino acids long. The CDR3 here is CASSLGQGAGELFF.

The V call is TRBV20-1, the J call TRBJ1-2; as DNA is missing, the TRBD1 call by TCRdb cannot be tested. This CDR3 spans 14 amino acids. Germline loops: CDR1 DFQATT, CDR2 SNEGSKA (reference sequence). CDR3: CSASPTGGGYGYTF.